One and the same sample provided the 25 T cell receptor beta chains below, sequenced in a study of OX40 agonist ivuxolimab in advanced cancers. Measured with immunoSEQ multiplex PCR; TCRdb has only the in-frame clones, and not every one. The sample includes under 80,000 clones, about 92% of them seen just once. Source: CD4+ or CD8+ T cells sorted from blood, taken in a trial of the OX40 agonist ivuxolimab. All receptors derive from an adult with an advanced solid tumor such as melanoma, head and neck, liver or kidney cancer.

The CDR3 is CASSPPGSGANVLTF. The CDR3 region has the DNA TGTGCCAGCAGTCCCCCGGGCTCTGGGGCCAACGTCCTGACTTTC. The chain has TRBV25-1 and TRBJ2-6; D gene ambiguous. CDR3 length: 15 amino acids. V was trimmed by 5 bases and J by 0 bases, leaving 8 bases between them. Germline assignment: CDR1 MGHDK and CDR2 SYGVNS.

The V gene is TRBV28, the J gene TRBJ2-5; 9 nucleotides agree with TRBD1. Matching the DNA end better, TRBJ2-7 makes the J call doubtful. This CDR3 comprises 12 residues. Looked up from germline, CDR1 is MDHEN and CDR2 is SYDVKM. As DNA, the CDR3 is TGTGCCAGCGGGGACAGGGTCTACGAGCAGTACTTC. It is translated as CASGDRVYEQYF.

The chain uses TRBV19 and TRBJ1-1; perhaps TRBD1 as D (5 bases). CDR1 and CDR2 (germline): LNHDA, SQIVND (reference sequence). Between the trimmed V and J ends, which lost 4 bases and 3 bases, there was a span of 15 bases. This CDR3 contains 15 residues. CDR3 DNA: TGTGCCAGTAGTACCCGGACAACGGCTGACACTGAAGCTTTCTTT. Its protein product is CASSTRTTADTEAFF.

The chain has TRBV19 and TRBJ2-1, with TRBD2 matching over 12 bases. The CDR3 sequence is 17 residues long. Trimming took 2 bases from V and 7 from J; bases not matched to a gene: 9. CDR1 is LNHDA and CDR2 is SQIVND in the germline V gene (reference sequence). The CDR3 loop reads CASSIRPSGGAYNEQFF. The CDR3, as DNA: TGTGCCAGTAGTATACGACCTAGCGGGGGGGCTTATAATGAGCAGTTCTTC. The full variable domain, rest sourced from reference TRBV19 and TRBJ2-1, is DGGITQSPKYLFRKEGQNVTLSCEQNLNHDAMYWYRQDPGQGLRLIYYSQIVNDFQKGDIAEGYSVSREKKESFPLTVTSAQKNPTAFYLCASSIRPSGGAYNEQFFGPGTRLTVL.

This clone was found a few times. The chain links TRBV28 to TRBJ2-3; D may be TRBD1 or TRBD2 (6 bases each). This CDR3 comprises 14 residues. Per germline, CDR1 MDHEN and CDR2 SYDVKM. V was cut by 6 bases and J by 0 bases, with 10 bases left in between. CDR3 in amino acids: CASREGGSTDTQYF. As DNA, the CDR3 is TGTGCCAGCAGGGAGGGGGGTAGCACAGATACGCAGTATTTT.

The chain employs TRBV15 and TRBJ1-2, with a possible D match to TRBD1 (6 bases). V lost 3 bases to trimming and J lost 4 bases, with 15 bases between them. Germline lookup yields CDR1 LNHNV and CDR2 YYDKDF (reference sequence). The CDR3 has 15 residues. CDR3 protein: CATSRGASNLYGYTF. CDR3 in DNA: TGTGCCACCAGCAGGGGGGCCAGCAACCTCTATGGCTACACCTTC.

V and J are TRBV18 and TRBJ2-2; TRBD2 matches 8 bases. The CDR3 has 16 amino acids. Germline trimming cut 3 bases from V and 3 bases from J; bases unmatched to any gene: 6. Germline V gene sequence: CDR1 KGHSH, CDR2 LQKENI. CDR3 DNA: TGTGCCAGCTCACCCCGGGGGGGTGGTGACACCGGGGAGCTGTTTTTT. Translating it yields CASSPRGGGDTGELFF.

V is TRBV18 and J is TRBJ2-5; D is possibly TRBD1 (6 bases). Trimming removed 6 bases from V and 3 bases from J, with 17 bases in between. This CDR3 spans 15 amino acids. Per the germline V gene, CDR1 is KGHSH and CDR2 is LQKENI. The CDR3 protein is CASSPPGTWEETQYF. CDR3 DNA: TGTGCCAGCTCCCCGCCCGGGACATGGGAAGAGACCCAGTACTTC.

V gene TRBV5-1 combines with J gene TRBJ2-5; 7 nucleotides agree with TRBD1. The CDR3 runs 12 residues. J lost 5 bases, V lost 4 bases, and 2 bases had no gene match. In germline, CDR1 is SGHRS, CDR2 YFSETQ. In DNA form, the CDR3 reads TGCGCCAGCAGCCCCAGGGGGGAGACCCAGTACTTC. It codes for CASSPRGETQYF.

V is TRBV18 and J is TRBJ2-3, with 12 bases that match TRBD2. CDR1 and CDR2 from the germline V gene are KGHSH and LQKENI. V was clipped by 3 bases and J by 2 bases; unmatched bases: 15. The CDR3 contains 20 residues. Written as DNA, the CDR3 is TGTGCCAGCTCACCTTTAACGGCTAGCGGGAGGGCCGGTTCCACAGATACGCAGTATTTT. Translation: CASSPLTASGRAGSTDTQYF.

This clone has just a few counts. The V and J genes are TRBV2 and TRBJ2-1; D remains unclear. The V gene's germline CDR1 is SNHLY and CDR2 FYNNEI. The CDR3 is 13 residues long. V was cut by 2 bases and J by 5 bases, with 7 bases left in between. CDR3 in DNA: TGTGCCAGCAGTGAACCTTTTAACAATGAGCAGTTCTTC. It translates to CASSEPFNNEQFF.

This chain links TRBV20-1 with TRBJ2-1; no clear D gene. The CDR3 runs to 10 residues. CDR1 and CDR2 from the germline V gene are DFQATT and SNEGSKA (reference sequence). Trimming pared 3 bases from V and 8 bases from J, leaving 5 bases between. The CDR3 DNA reads as TGCAGTGCTAGCAACTATGAGCAGTTCTTC. Translating gives CSASNYEQFF.

In this sample, this clone turned up a few times. The chain recombines TRBV5-4 with TRBJ1-1; no reliable D call. CDR3 length: 14 residues. The V end lost 4 bases, the J end lost 5 bases, and 15 bases lay between the germline ends. Germline values: CDR1 SGHNT, CDR2 YYREEE (reference sequence). CDR3 nucleotide sequence: TGTGCCAGCAGCCGTGACGCGATTACAACTGAAGCTTTCTTT. It codes for CASSRDAITTEAFF.

V usage is TRBV5-1 and J usage is TRBJ2-3, with D possibly being TRBD1 (6 bases). The CDR3 is 15 residues long. Deletions cut 0 bases from V and 2 bases from J, with 10 bases between. Germline V gene data show CDR1 as SGHRS and CDR2 as YFSETQ. The CDR3 loop is CASSLVGQFTDTQYF. The DNA of the CDR3 is TGCGCCAGCAGCTTGGTCGGACAGTTCACAGATACGCAGTATTTT.

The rearrangement links TRBV19 to TRBJ1-5; 7 nucleotides match TRBD1. This CDR3 comprises 14 residues. V shed 9 bases, J shed 2 bases, and the junction held 7 bases outside the gene matches. CDR1 LNHDA and CDR2 SQIVND come from the germline V gene (reference sequence). CDR3 DNA sequence: TGTGCCAGCACCCGACAGGGTGGCAATCAGCCCCAGCATTTT. It translates to CASTRQGGNQPQHF.

The V gene is TRBV28, the J gene TRBJ1-2; D perhaps matches TRBD1 (5 bases). The CDR3 totals 13 residues. Deletions cut 6 bases from V and 2 bases from J, with 10 bases between. CDR1 is MDHEN and CDR2 is SYDVKM in the germline V gene. The CDR3, as DNA: TGTGCCAGCAGGGCCAGACAGAACTATGGCTACACCTTC. Translated: CASRARQNYGYTF.

This sequence joins TRBV11-1 and TRBJ2-5; the D gene is possibly TRBD2 (6 bases). The V gene lost 1 base and the J gene lost 1 base, with 19 bases spanning the gap. CDR1 and CDR2 from the germline V gene are SGHAT and FQDESV (reference sequence). This CDR3 comprises 18 residues. The CDR3 region is CASSLGALALGSQETQYF. CDR3 DNA: TGTGCCAGCAGCTTAGGCGCGCTAGCGCTAGGCTCCCAAGAGACCCAGTACTTC.

V gene TRBV18 combines with J gene TRBJ2-3, with TRBD2 matching over 9 bases. CDR1 is KGHSH and CDR2 is LQKENI in the germline V gene. CDR3 size: 15 residues. The V and J ends lost 3 bases and 9 bases, in that order; junction bases with no gene match: 10. The CDR3 sequence is CASSPRELAGETQYF. The DNA for the CDR3 is TGTGCCAGCTCACCCCGAGAGTTAGCGGGAGAGACGCAGTATTTT.

The rearrangement uses TRBV10-3 and TRBJ2-2; no reliable D call. V was clipped by 6 bases and J by 7 bases, with 9 bases between them. Germline loops: CDR1 ENHRY, CDR2 SYGVKD. This CDR3 has 12 residues. Here the CDR3 DNA reads TGTGCCATCAGCGACATCTTCGGGGAGCTGTTTTTT. Residues: CAISDIFGELFF.

The chain carries TRBV7-2 and TRBJ2-7; 7 nucleotides align to TRBD1. Germline V gene sequence: CDR1 SGHTA, CDR2 FQGNSA. The CDR3 covers 16 residues. V lost 4 bases and J lost 0; bases outside the gene matches: 9. CDR3 in DNA: TGTGCCAGCAGCTCCCCGAGACAGGGCCTCTCCTACGAGCAGTACTTC. This translates into CASSSPRQGLSYEQYF.

The V and J genes are TRBV18 and TRBJ2-4, with D tentatively TRBD1 (6 bases). The CDR3 is made up of 15 amino acids. With 6 bases removed from V and 4 bases from J, the gap between germline ends came to 16 bases. The germline CDR1 and CDR2 sequences are KGHSH and LQKENI. The CDR3 region is CASSPGQFLKNIQYF. The CDR3 nucleotides are TGTGCCAGCTCCCCAGGACAGTTCCTAAAAAACATTCAGTACTTC.

The chain is built from TRBV19 and TRBJ2-3; D remains unclear. The length of the CDR3 is 14 residues. CDR1 and CDR2 (germline): LNHDA, SQIVND (reference sequence). The V end was cut by 1 base, the J end by 0 bases, with 5 bases between. The CDR3 region has the DNA TGTGCCAGTAGTATAGGGACCAGCACAGATACGCAGTATTTT. Protein product: CASSIGTSTDTQYF. The variable domain in full, completed from reference TRBV19 and TRBJ2-3, reads DGGITQSPKYLFRKEGQNVTLSCEQNLNHDAMYWYRQDPGQGLRLIYYSQIVNDFQKGDIAEGYSVSREKKESFPLTVTSAQKNPTAFYLCASSIGTSTDTQYFGPGTRLTVL.

V gene TRBV10-1 combines with J gene TRBJ2-5, with D uncertain. This CDR3 spans 15 amino acids. The V gene's germline CDR1 is WNHNN and CDR2 SYGVQD (reference sequence). V was cut by 2 bases and J by 5 bases, with 15 bases left in between. The CDR3 region has the DNA TGCGCCAGCAGTGAGGGGTCCCTAGGATACGAGACCCAGTACTTC. Translated, it gives CASSEGSLGYETQYF.

Turning to this clone: One junction end does not reproduce the germline sequence, and a read error may be involved. The chain employs TRBV7-8 and TRBJ2-1; 7 bases are shared with TRBD2. The CDR3 runs to 15 residues. The germline CDR1 and CDR2 sequences are SGHVS and FQNEAQ. The CDR3 region has the DNA TGTGCCAGCAGCATAGCTAGCGGAATGTACAATGAGCAGTTCTTC. Its translation: CASSIASGMYNEQFF.

In nucleotides, the CDR3 is TGTGCCAGCAGCTTAAACCATAAGGGGACATACGAAAAACTGTTTTTT. The encoded protein is CASSLNHKGTYEKLFF. The gene calls are TRBV11-2 and TRBJ1-4, with a possible D match to TRBD1 (6 bases). Germline assignment: CDR1 SGHAT and CDR2 FQNNGV. The CDR3 extends over 16 amino acids. V dropped 2 bases and J dropped 8 bases, with 18 bases sitting between them.